The rows below give T cell receptor beta chains drawn from one sample of a study of blood T cell repertoires in COVID-19. Sequenced by immunoSEQ multiplex PCR; TCRdb stores in-frame clones only, minus some. The table records about 210,000 clones, about 80% of them present only once. The sequenced sample consisted of peripheral blood. The receptors come from a woman aged 40-49 years with active or convalescent COVID-19. Each CDR3 is given with its conserved first and last residue. A D gene is named only where the DNA matches it firmly. A row's size may be missing; if present it is once, few, many or a size class.

>TRBJ2-7|-|-|TRBV6-5
CASSPGGEQYF
TGTGCCAGCAGCCCCGGAGGCGAGCAGTACTTC
>TRBJ1-4|TRBD1|-|TRBV5-1
CASSLAGQGNEKLFF
TGCGCCAGCAGCTTGGCGGGACAGGGAAATGAAAAACTGTTTTTT
>TRBJ2-1|TRBD2|-|TRBV28
CASSSPGGGAYNEQFF
TGTGCCAGCAGTTCACCTGGCGGGGGGGCCTACAATGAGCAGTTCTTC
>TRBJ1-1|-|-|TRBV6-5
CASSPYSGTEAFF
TGTGCCAGCAGCCCCTACTCGGGGACTGAAGCTTTCTTT
>TRBJ2-6|-|few|TRBV7-3
CASSQLISGANVLTF
TGTGCCAGCAGCCAACTGATCTCTGGGGCCAACGTCCTGACTTTC
>TRBJ2-1|TRBD1|-|TRBV4-1
CASSQEEGAWMSNEQFF
TGCGCCAGCAGCCAAGAAGAGGGGGCCTGGATGAGCAATGAGCAGTTCTTC
>TRBJ1-1|-|-|TRBV7-8
CASSLSIEMNTEAFF
TGTGCCAGCAGCCTATCCATCGAGATGAACACTGAAGCTTTCTTT
>TRBJ1-5|TRBD1|-|TRBV2
CASSGTGVGNQPQHF
TGTGCCAGCAGTGGGACAGGGGTGGGAAATCAGCCCCAGCATTTT
>TRBJ2-7|TRBD1|-|TRBV7-9
CASSPLRDSGISYEQYF
TGTGCCAGCAGCCCGCTCCGGGACAGCGGCATATCCTACGAGCAGTACTTC
>TRBJ2-7|TRBD2|-|TRBV28
CASSLGGRALYEQYF
TGTGCCAGCAGCCTCGGAGGGAGGGCCCTGTACGAGCAGTACTTC
>TRBJ2-3|-|-|TRBV5-4
CASSLSLAKDTQYF
TGTGCCAGCAGCTTATCCCTAGCCAAAGATACGCAGTATTTT
>TRBJ2-2|TRBD2|few|TRBV4-1
CASSPGWTSGSQTGELFF
TGCGCCAGCAGCCCCGGATGGACTAGCGGGAGTCAAACCGGGGAGCTGTTTTTT
>TRBJ2-5|TRBD1|-|TRBV10-3
CAISGSQGLQETQYF
TGTGCCATCAGTGGTTCACAGGGGCTTCAAGAGACCCAGTACTTC
>TRBJ1-5|TRBD1|-|TRBV10-3
CAISELDRGAQPQHF
TGTGCCATCAGTGAGTTAGACAGGGGGGCTCAGCCCCAGCATTTT
>TRBJ1-6|-|-|TRBV5-6
CASRRGLGTVNSPLHF
TGTGCCAGCAGGCGGGGGTTGGGGACGGTTAATTCACCCCTCCACTTT
>TRBJ2-1|-|once|TRBV15
CATSTDGTRNEQFF
TGTGCCACCAGCACCGACGGGACTCGCAATGAGCAGTTCTTC
>TRBJ2-3|-|few|TRBV2
CASKRRTVSTDTQYF
TGTGCCAGCAAAAGGCGGACAGTGAGCACAGATACGCAGTATTTT
>TRBJ1-1|-|few|TRBV24-1
CATPYTEAFF
TGTGCCACCCCTTACACTGAAGCTTTCTTT
>TRBJ1-3|-|-|TRBV30
CAWSSSRTIRASGNTIYF
TGTGCCTGGAGTTCATCTAGGACAATTAGAGCCTCTGGAAACACCATATATTTT
>TRBJ1-5|TRBD1|-|TRBV6-6
CASSGQGAGQPQHF
TGTGCCAGCAGTGGACAGGGGGCTGGGCAGCCCCAGCATTTT
>TRBJ2-1|TRBD2|few|TRBV4-1
CASSQGISLGGDEQFF
TGCGCCAGCAGCCAGGGCATCTCTTTGGGAGGGGATGAGCAGTTCTTC
>TRBJ2-3|TRBD2|once|TRBV13
CASSSWTSTAEDTQYF
TGTGCCAGCAGCAGTTGGACTAGCACAGCGGAAGATACGCAGTATTTT
>TRBJ2-7|-|-|TRBV29-1
CSVQLRDVSSYEQYF
TGCAGCGTTCAATTGCGGGACGTCTCCTCCTACGAGCAGTACTTC
>TRBJ2-2|TRBD1|-|TRBV7-2
CASSLGQGGTGELFF
TGTGCCAGCAGCTTAGGACAGGGTGGAACCGGGGAGCTGTTTTTT
>TRBJ2-3|-|-|TRBV12-3/TRBV12-4
CASSLVFNTQYF
TGTGCCAGCAGTTTAGTTTTTAATACGCAGTATTTT
>TRBJ1-1|TRBD1|once|TRBV7-2
CASAFTGVTEAFF
TGTGCCAGTGCATTCACAGGGGTCACTGAAGCTTTCTTT
>TRBJ1-1|TRBD1|-|TRBV9
CASSVSSRDSGLNTEAFF
TGTGCCAGCAGCGTCTCAAGCCGGGACAGCGGATTGAACACTGAAGCTTTCTTT
>TRBJ1-2|-|-|TRBV28
CASSSPRTGANYGYTF
TGTGCCAGCAGTTCCCCGAGGACTGGAGCTAACTATGGCTACACCTTC
>TRBJ2-1|TRBD2|-|TRBV6-5
CASSLGLAGVNEQFF
TGTGCCAGCAGTTTGGGACTAGCGGGAGTTAATGAGCAGTTCTTC
>TRBJ1-2|-|-|TRBV5-1
CASSLTVTTYGYTF
TGCGCCAGCAGCCTGACAGTTACGACCTATGGCTACACCTTC
>TRBJ1-2|TRBD1|-|TRBV28
CASTSGTGGIDLYGYTF
TGTGCCAGCACTTCCGGGACAGGGGGTATCGACCTCTATGGCTACACCTTC
>TRBJ2-1|TRBD2|-|TRBV7-3
CASSLRAGGFYNEQFF
TGTGCCAGCAGCTTAAGGGCGGGAGGATTTTACAATGAGCAGTTCTTC
>TRBJ2-1|TRBD1|-|TRBV15
CATSRGGTGSHEQFF
TGTGCCACCAGCAGAGGAGGGACAGGGTCCCATGAGCAGTTCTTC
>TRBJ2-3|-|-|TRBV6-5
CASSRYRGNTQYF
TGTGCCAGCAGCCGATATAGGGGTAATACGCAGTATTTT
>TRBJ1-1|TRBD1|-|TRBV25-1
CASSLSTGRTGSTEAFF
TGTGCCAGCAGTCTTTCGACAGGGCGTACGGGGAGCACTGAAGCTTTCTTT
>TRBJ1-2|TRBD1|-|TRBV5-5
CASSSNRQGYYGYTF
TGTGCCAGCAGCTCCAACCGACAGGGTTACTATGGCTACACCTTC